These 17 T cell receptor beta chains were sequenced from one sample in a study of cytomegalovirus exposure and HLA in healthy donors. The PCR was carried out with 60 Vbeta primers and 13 Jbeta primers. TCRdb's copy holds only in-frame clones and misses some; the assay was immunoSEQ multiplex PCR. The sample holds about 190,000 clones, 60% to 80% seen once. The sequencing sample was made of PBMCs. These receptors all come from a woman in her 30s in good health and CMV-seropositive.

The J gene is TRBJ1-3, the V gene TRBV6-6; no reliable D call. Deletions cut 6 bases from V and 6 bases from J, with 18 bases between. The CDR3 consists of 15 residues. Germline CDR1 reads MNHNY; CDR2 reads SVGAGI (reference sequence). The CDR3 DNA follows: TGTGCCAGCAGGGTCAAGGTGGAGGGTATAAACACCATATATTTT. The encoded protein is CASRVKVEGINTIYF.

This clone was seen a few times. V gene TRBV27 combines with J gene TRBJ2-1; D not resolved. CDR1 and CDR2 from the germline V gene are MNHEY and SMNVEV (reference sequence). The CDR3 length is 11 residues. V was clipped by 7 bases and J by 4 bases, with 5 bases between them. CDR3 protein: CASTGYNEQFF. CDR3 DNA sequence: TGTGCCAGCACCGGGTACAATGAGCAGTTCTTC.

The chain carries TRBV13 and TRBJ2-1; no reliable D call. The length of the CDR3 is 14 residues. CDR1 is PRHDT and CDR2 is FYEKMQ in the germline V gene (reference sequence). The germline V and J ends were trimmed by 0 bases and 8 bases, with 11 bases remaining between them. This CDR3 is CASSLGPGSDEQFF. DNA for the CDR3: TGTGCCAGCAGCTTAGGCCCAGGTTCGGATGAGCAGTTCTTC.

The chain employs TRBV5-4 and TRBJ2-7; tentatively, D is TRBD2 (6 bases). There are 14 residues in the CDR3. Deletions cut 2 bases from V and 2 bases from J, with 11 bases between. Germline CDR1 and CDR2: SGHNT and YYREEE (reference sequence). The CDR3 DNA sequence: TGTGCCAGCAGCTTCTCCGGGAGTACCTACGAGCAGTACTTC. It is translated as CASSFSGSTYEQYF.

The chain combines TRBV28 with TRBJ1-1, with D unclear. V was pared by 6 bases and J by 1 base, with 9 bases between. The germline V gene encodes CDR1 MDHEN and CDR2 SYDVKM. The CDR3 runs 13 residues. This CDR3 reads CASSRLENTEAFF. In nucleotides, the CDR3 is TGTGCCAGCAGCCGCCTAGAGAACACTGAAGCTTTCTTT.

V and J are TRBV18 and TRBJ1-1, with 7 nucleotides matching TRBD1. The CDR3 has 14 amino acids. The ends lost 8 bases at V and 4 bases at J; junction bases unmatched: 10. Germline values: CDR1 KGHSH, CDR2 LQKENI. The CDR3 loop reads CASTYRGESTEAFF. The CDR3 coding sequence is TGTGCCAGCACCTACAGGGGAGAAAGCACTGAAGCTTTCTTT.

V usage is TRBV5-8 and J usage is TRBJ1-5; the D is unclear. Germline assignment: CDR1 SGHTS and CDR2 YDEGEE. This CDR3 is built from 15 residues. The V end lost 4 bases, the J end lost 0 bases, and 11 bases lay between the germline ends. The CDR3 loop reads CASSRGTDSNQPQHF. The DNA for the CDR3 is TGTGCCAGCAGCCGGGGAACGGATAGCAATCAGCCCCAGCATTTT.

This clone was seen once. This sequence joins TRBV25-1 and TRBJ1-6, with TRBD1 matching 7 bases. V dropped 1 base and J dropped 6; count of bases not matched to a gene: 3. Germline loops: CDR1 MGHDK, CDR2 SYGVNS. The CDR3 covers 15 residues. CDR3 nucleotides: TGTGCCAGCAGTGAATCGAAGGGGGCTAATTCACCCCTCCACTTT. Amino acids: CASSESKGANSPLHF.

This chain links TRBV10-2 with TRBJ2-7; D unresolved. Germline values: CDR1 WSHSY, CDR2 SAAADI. CDR3 length: 13 residues. The ends were cut back, 3 bases at V and 2 bases at J, with 8 bases in the middle. Here the CDR3 reads CASSDRLTYEQYF. As DNA, the CDR3 is TGCGCCAGCAGTGACAGGTTAACCTACGAGCAGTACTTC.

The chain recombines TRBV4-1 with TRBJ2-5, with 8 bases fitting TRBD2. V lost 5 bases, J lost 1 base, and 9 bases stayed unmatched. CDR1 and CDR2 (germline): MGHRA, YSYEKL. This CDR3 spans 16 amino acids. In DNA form, the CDR3 reads TGCGCCAGCAGCTCAGAGACCGGGAGGGCCCAAGAGACCCAGTACTTC. Its translation is CASSSETGRAQETQYF.

This chain connects TRBV18 to TRBJ2-5; TRBD2 is a possible D gene (6 bases). Trimming pared 3 bases from V and 4 bases from J, leaving 15 bases between. Germline V gene sequence: CDR1 KGHSH, CDR2 LQKENI. CDR3 length: 15 residues. The CDR3 DNA reads as TGTGCCAGCTCACCTGGCACGGGACTGACAGAGACCCAGTACTTC. The encoded protein is CASSPGTGLTETQYF.

This clone was counted only a few times. This chain joins TRBV19 and TRBJ1-2; 8 bases map to TRBD1. CDR1 is LNHDA and CDR2 is SQIVND in the germline V gene (reference sequence). The CDR3 length is 14 residues. V shed 5 bases and J 8 bases; nucleotides not matched to a gene: 10. The CDR3 is CASSPGQGDGGYTF. CDR3 nucleotide sequence: TGTGCCAGTAGTCCTGGACAGGGAGATGGAGGCTACACCTTC.

V and J are TRBV28 and TRBJ2-5, with a possible D match to TRBD1 (6 bases). Germline V gene sequence: CDR1 MDHEN, CDR2 SYDVKM. The germline V and J ends were trimmed by 5 bases and 1 base, with 8 bases remaining between them. The CDR3 is made up of 13 amino acids. In nucleotides, the CDR3 is TGTGCCAGCAGTGTGGACAGCCAAGAGACCCAGTACTTC. Residues: CASSVDSQETQYF. Using reference TRBV28 and TRBJ2-5 for the parts outside the CDR3, the full variable domain is DVKVTQSSRYLVKRTGEKVFLECVQDMDHENMFWYRQDPGLGLRLIYFSYDVKMKEKGDIPEGYSVSREKKERFSLILESASTNQTSMYLCASSVDSQETQYFGPGTRLLVL.

V gene TRBV7-6 combines with J gene TRBJ2-7; 12 nucleotides agree with TRBD2. This CDR3 has 15 residues. With V trimmed by 5 bases and J by 5 bases, 7 bases remained unmatched. From germline, CDR1 is SGHVS and CDR2 FNYEAQ. The CDR3 coding sequence is TGTGCCAGCAGCCCACGACTAGCGGGAGAAGACGAGCAGTACTTC. This codes for CASSPRLAGEDEQYF.

This chain joins TRBV12-5 and TRBJ1-2; TRBD1 agrees at 8 bases. Per the germline V gene, CDR1 is LGHNT and CDR2 is FRNRAP. V lost 6 bases, J lost 4 bases, and 4 bases stayed unmatched. The CDR3 sequence is 13 residues long. In DNA form, the CDR3 reads TGTGCTAGTGGGCCCGGACAGGGCTATGGCTACACCTTC. Translated: CASGPGQGYGYTF.

This clone has just one count. The chain carries TRBV9 and TRBJ2-1; 13 nucleotides line up with TRBD2. V trimming: 4 bases; J trimming: 4 bases; junction bases outside the gene matches: 5. Germline V gene data show CDR1 as SGDLS and CDR2 as YYNGEE. The CDR3 is 16 amino acids. CDR3 residues: CASSPGLAGSYNEQFF. In DNA form, the CDR3 reads TGTGCCAGCAGCCCGGGACTAGCGGGGTCTTACAATGAGCAGTTCTTC. Combining the CDR3 with reference TRBV9 and TRBJ2-1 gives the whole variable domain DSGVTQTPKHLITATGQRVTLRCSPRSGDLSVYWYQQSLDQGLQFLIQYYNGEERAKGNILERFSAQQFPDLHSELNLSSLELGDSALYFCASSPGLAGSYNEQFFGPGTRLTVL.

This clone appeared a few times. J is TRBJ2-7 and V is TRBV27; the match to TRBD2 covers 9 bases. Germline values: CDR1 MNHEY, CDR2 SMNVEV (reference sequence). J gave up 5 bases and V 5 bases, and 13 bases lay outside the gene matches. This CDR3 comprises 16 residues. The chain's CDR3 is CASSQVRGTSLHEQYF. The CDR3 nucleotides are TGTGCCAGCAGTCAGGTCAGGGGGACTAGCCTCCACGAGCAGTACTTC.